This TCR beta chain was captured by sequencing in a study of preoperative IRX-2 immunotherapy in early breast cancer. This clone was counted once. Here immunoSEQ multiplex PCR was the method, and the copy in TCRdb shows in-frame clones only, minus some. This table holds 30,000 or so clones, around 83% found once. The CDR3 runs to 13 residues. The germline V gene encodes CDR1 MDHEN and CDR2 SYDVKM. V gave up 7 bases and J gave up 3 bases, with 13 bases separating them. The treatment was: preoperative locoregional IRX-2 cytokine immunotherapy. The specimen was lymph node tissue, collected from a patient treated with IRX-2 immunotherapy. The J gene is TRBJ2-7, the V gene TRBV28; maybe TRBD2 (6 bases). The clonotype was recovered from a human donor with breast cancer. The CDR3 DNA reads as TGTGCCAGCACCATTAGGACTAACTACGAGCAGTACTTC. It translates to CASTIRTNYEQYF. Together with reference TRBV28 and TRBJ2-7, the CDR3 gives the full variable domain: DVKVTQSSRYLVKRTGEKVFLECVQDMDHENMFWYRQDPGLGLRLIYFSYDVKMKEKGDIPEGYSVSREKKERFSLILESASTNQTSMYLCASTIRTNYEQYFGPGTRLTVT.